This T cell receptor beta chain was sequenced during a study of CD8+ T cells in alopecia areata. Notes on the study in general: Patients showed less clear TCR sequence sharing than mice, possibly partly because of HLA diversity.

Obtained from alopecia areata patients were lesional scalp punch biopsies along with peripheral blood. Sorting of CD4+ and CD8+ T cells was performed on PBMCs. The CDR3 is 13 amino acids. The V end was cut by 6 bases, the J end by 2 bases, with 10 bases between. CDR1 and CDR2 (germline): SNHLY, FYNNEI. As concerns this clone: Its target is unknown.

Reverse transcribed after extraction, RNA yielded cDNA as the sequencing template. The repertoire was sequenced with immunoSEQ multiplex PCR; TCRdb's copy has only in-frame clones and lacks some. Here the sample spans about 180,000 clones, about 63% being singletons. The receptor was isolated from a human donor with alopecia areata. The chain carries TRBV2 and TRBJ2-5, with D perhaps TRBD2 (5 bases). Source: CD4+ T cells sorted from blood, taken at week 0. As DNA, the CDR3 is TGTGCCAGCAGAAGCGGTTTTCAAGAGACCCAGTACTTC. Translated: CASRSGFQETQYF.